Each of the 5 T cell receptor beta chains below was sequenced from the same sample in a study of blood T cell repertoires in COVID-19. Profiled with immunoSEQ multiplex PCR; TCRdb holds only in-frame clones, not every one. The sample has some 120,000 clones, approximately 80% seen once. What was sequenced was peripheral blood. The receptor source for this set is a woman aged 45-60 years with acute or convalescent COVID-19.

This clone was detected only once. The genes are TRBV2 and TRBJ1-4; tentatively, D is TRBD1 (5 bases). V was cut by 4 bases and J by 8 bases, with 11 bases left in between. The CDR3 is made up of 13 amino acids. CDR1 and CDR2 from the germline V gene are SNHLY and FYNNEI. In nucleotides, the CDR3 is TGTGCCAGCAGTGGACAGCCACGAGAAAAACTGTTTTTT. It is translated as CASSGQPREKLFF.

This clone was seen only a few times. This chain links TRBV19 with TRBJ1-3; TRBD1 matches at 10 bases. The CDR3 is made up of 15 amino acids. J gave up 4 bases and V 3 bases, and 3 bases lay outside the gene matches. Germline CDR1 is LNHDA and CDR2 is SQIVND (reference sequence). The CDR3 loop is CASSMTGGAGNTIYF. CDR3 bases: TGTGCCAGTAGTATGACAGGGGGCGCCGGAAACACCATATATTTT. Supplemented by reference TRBV19 and TRBJ1-3, the full variable domain reads DGGITQSPKYLFRKEGQNVTLSCEQNLNHDAMYWYRQDPGQGLRLIYYSQIVNDFQKGDIAEGYSVSREKKESFPLTVTSAQKNPTAFYLCASSMTGGAGNTIYFGEGSWLTVV.

The chain carries TRBV27 and TRBJ1-2, with 7 bases identical to TRBD1. V gave up 4 bases and J gave up 4 bases; unmatched junction bases: 9. Per the germline V gene, CDR1 is MNHEY and CDR2 is SMNVEV (reference sequence). The CDR3 extends over 15 amino acids. This chain's CDR3 is CASSSAQGTAYGYTF. The CDR3 DNA is TGTGCCAGCAGTTCAGCCCAAGGGACAGCCTATGGCTACACCTTC.

This chain uses TRBV19 with TRBJ1-5; D is unresolved. Germline V gene sequence: CDR1 LNHDA, CDR2 SQIVND (reference sequence). This CDR3 has 16 residues. The V end lost 3 bases, the J end lost 5 bases, and 17 bases lay between the germline ends. The CDR3 DNA reads as TGTGCCAGTAGTATTAGTCGGGGAGCAGTACATCAGCCCCAGCATTTT. Translation gives CASSISRGAVHQPQHF.

This CDR3 is CASSSRQGGSREAFF. Written as DNA, the CDR3 is TGTGCCAGCAGTTCCCGACAGGGTGGGAGTCGTGAAGCTTTCTTT. The chain links TRBV6-5 to TRBJ1-1; the match to TRBD1 covers 7 bases. Germline V gene data show CDR1 as MNHEY and CDR2 as SVGAGI. This CDR3 region has 15 residues. Trimming cost V 4 bases and J 7 bases; bases outside gene matches: 12.